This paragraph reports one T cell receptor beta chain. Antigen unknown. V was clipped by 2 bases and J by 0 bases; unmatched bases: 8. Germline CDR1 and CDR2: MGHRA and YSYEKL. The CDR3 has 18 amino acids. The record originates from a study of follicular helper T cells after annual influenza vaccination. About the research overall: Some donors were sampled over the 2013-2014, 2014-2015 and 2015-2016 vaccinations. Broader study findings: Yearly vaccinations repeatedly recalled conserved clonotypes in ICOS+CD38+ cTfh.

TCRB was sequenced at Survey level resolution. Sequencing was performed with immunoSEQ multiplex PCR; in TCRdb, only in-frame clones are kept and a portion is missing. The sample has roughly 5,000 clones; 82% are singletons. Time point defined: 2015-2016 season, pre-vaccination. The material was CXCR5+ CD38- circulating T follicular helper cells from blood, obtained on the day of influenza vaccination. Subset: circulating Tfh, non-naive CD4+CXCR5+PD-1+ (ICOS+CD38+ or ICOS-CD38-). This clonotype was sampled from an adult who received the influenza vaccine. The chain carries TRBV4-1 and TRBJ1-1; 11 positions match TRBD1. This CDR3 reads CASSQPPGTGGVNTEAFF. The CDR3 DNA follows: TGCGCCAGCAGCCAACCCCCCGGGACAGGGGGGGTGAACACTGAAGCTTTCTTT.